These 27 T cell receptor beta chains came from one sample sequenced in a study of T cells in localized non-small cell lung cancer. The protocol was immunoSEQ multiplex PCR, while the TCRdb copy is restricted to in-frame clones and leaves out a portion. In the table there are under 850 clones, less than 20% of which are singletons. Sequencing used normal lung tissue next to the tumor, obtained before any cancer treatment. The receptor source for this set is a female donor older than 55 with stage II lung adenocarcinoma.

The V gene is TRBV6-8, the J gene TRBJ1-2, with D possibly being TRBD1 (5 bases). V was shortened by 2 bases and J by 1 base, with 8 bases between the two germline ends. The CDR3 is made up of 14 amino acids. Germline V gives CDR1 MNHGY, CDR2 SAAAGT. CDR3 in DNA: TGTGCCAGCAGTTACGACAGAAATAACTATGGCTACACCTTC. As protein: CASSYDRNNYGYTF.

The rearrangement joins TRBV5-1 to TRBJ1-1; 9 positions match TRBD1. The CDR3 is 16 amino acids. Germline V gene data show CDR1 as SGHRS and CDR2 as YFSETQ. V lost 4 bases, J lost 3 bases, and 10 bases stayed unmatched. CDR3 DNA sequence: TGCGCCAGCAGCCGGCACAGGGGGCTGGTGGACACTGAAGCTTTCTTT. Protein: CASSRHRGLVDTEAFF.

The chain couples TRBV6-8 to TRBJ1-2; 9 bases line up with TRBD1. Germline CDR1 and CDR2: MNHGY and SAAAGT. CDR3 length: 16 residues. The J segment lost 1 base and the V segment lost 5 bases, leaving 8 bases of the junction unmatched. The CDR3 loop reads CASSPGTGTFNYGYTF. The CDR3 nucleotides read TGTGCCAGCAGTCCCGGGACAGGGACCTTTAACTATGGCTACACCTTC.

The table lists this clone with a few counts. The chain recombines TRBV12-5 with TRBJ2-5, with a weak D call TRBD2 (6 bases). Trimming pared 7 bases from V and 5 bases from J, leaving 11 bases between. This CDR3 region has 12 residues. Germline V lookup: CDR1 LGHNT, CDR2 FRNRAP. CDR3 coding DNA: TGTGCTAGTGCCCGGGAGAGGGAGACCCAGTACTTC. It encodes CASARERETQYF. Based on the CDR3 plus reference TRBV12-5 and TRBJ2-5, the full variable domain is DARVTQTPRHKVTEMGQEVTMRCQPILGHNTVFWYRQTMMQGLELLAYFRNRAPLDDSGMPKDRFSAEMPDATLATLKIQPSEPRDSAVYFCASARERETQYFGPGTRLLVL.

By frequency in the sample, this clone is large. The chain uses TRBV11-3 and TRBJ1-3; TRBD1 aligns across 8 bases. In germline, CDR1 is SGHNT, CDR2 YENEEA. J gave up 3 bases and V 5 bases, and 3 bases lay outside the gene matches. CDR3 size: 14 residues. DNA for the CDR3: TGTGCCAGCAGCACCGGACAGGGTGGAAACACCATATATTTT. Amino acid sequence: CASSTGQGGNTIYF. The full variable domain, with the rest looked up from reference TRBV11-3 and TRBJ1-3, is EAGVVQSPRYKIIEKKQPVAFWCNPISGHNTLYWYLQNLGQGPELLIRYENEEAVDDSQLPKDRFSAERLKGVDSTLKIQPAELGDSAVYLCASSTGQGGNTIYFGEGSWLTVV.

This clone was observed a handful of times. The chain joins TRBV19 to TRBJ2-7; weak D call: TRBD2 (5 bases). V was cut by 4 bases and J by 3 bases, with 13 bases left in between. The CDR3 totals 14 residues. Germline V lookup: CDR1 LNHDA, CDR2 SQIVND (reference sequence). DNA of the CDR3: TGTGCCAGTAGTACCCATTCAGGACTCTACGAGCAGTACTTC. Its protein is CASSTHSGLYEQYF.

The J gene is TRBJ2-7, the V gene TRBV10-2; the D call may be TRBD1 or TRBD2 (5 bases each). CDR1 and CDR2 from the germline V gene are WSHSY and SAAADI. V was trimmed by 3 bases and J by 3 bases, leaving 12 bases between them. CDR3 length equals 14 residues. This chain's CDR3 is CASSDSGTGYEQYF. The CDR3 DNA sequence: TGCGCCAGCAGTGATTCCGGGACCGGCTACGAGCAGTACTTC.

The chain combines TRBV5-1 with TRBJ2-1; 10 bases are a match to TRBD2. CDR3 length equals 16 residues. CDR1 and CDR2 from the germline V gene are SGHRS and YFSETQ. V was clipped by 5 bases and J by 2 bases; unmatched bases: 7. The CDR3 coding sequence is TGCGCCAGCAGGCCCGAAAGCGGGAGGGCCTACAATGAGCAGTTCTTC. It codes for CASRPESGRAYNEQFF.

This clone was seen only a few times. The chain combines TRBV11-3 with TRBJ2-7, with TRBD2 matching 8 bases. The V gene end was trimmed by 5 bases and the J gene end by 2 bases; junction bases not matched to a gene: 5. Germline V gene data show CDR1 as SGHNT and CDR2 as YENEEA. The CDR3 is 14 amino acids. The CDR3 nucleotides read TGTGCCAGCAGCCAAACTAGCGGACCCTACGAGCAGTACTTC. It encodes CASSQTSGPYEQYF.

The CDR3 coding sequence is TGCAGCGTAGGACAGGGAGGGGACATTCAGTACTTC. Protein: CSVGQGGDIQYF. The chain employs TRBV29-1 and TRBJ2-4, with D maybe TRBD1 (8 bases). Trimming shortened V by 6 bases and J by 8 bases, and 14 bases separated the two germline ends. CDR3 size: 12 residues. In germline, CDR1 is SQVTM, CDR2 ANQGSEA.

V gene TRBV29-1 combines with J gene TRBJ1-1; 11 nucleotides align to TRBD1. CDR3 length equals 14 residues. Trimming at V came to 6 bases and at J to 4 bases, leaving 7 bases not matched to a gene. CDR1 SQVTM and CDR2 ANQGSEA come from the germline V gene. For the CDR3, the DNA is TGCAGCGTCCTTGGACAGGGGGCGTCCACTGAAGCTTTCTTT. This sequence encodes CSVLGQGASTEAFF.

This clone rates as medium-sized (0.01 to 0.1%). The V gene is TRBV11-3, the J gene TRBJ1-1; 8 bases line up with TRBD1. Looked up from germline, CDR1 is SGHNT and CDR2 is YENEEA. V lost 5 bases and J lost 6; bases outside the gene matches: 11. The CDR3 is 15 residues long. In nucleotides, the CDR3 is TGTGCCAGCAGCCAAGGGGTTTCAGGGGGCCCTGAAGCTTTCTTT. Translation: CASSQGVSGGPEAFF. The variable domain in full, with the rest retrieved from reference TRBV11-3 and TRBJ1-1, is EAGVVQSPRYKIIEKKQPVAFWCNPISGHNTLYWYLQNLGQGPELLIRYENEEAVDDSQLPKDRFSAERLKGVDSTLKIQPAELGDSAVYLCASSQGVSGGPEAFFGQGTRLTVV.

The chain links TRBV11-3 to TRBJ1-1; no definite D call. From germline, CDR1 is SGHNT and CDR2 YENEEA. V lost 2 bases and J 2 bases, leaving 9 bases between the germline ends. The length of the CDR3 is 14 residues. For the CDR3, the DNA is TGTGCCAGCAGCTTATTCCCGGGAAACACTGAAGCTTTCTTT. It encodes CASSLFPGNTEAFF.

The table lists this clone with a few counts. The chain joins TRBV11-3 to TRBJ2-7; 7 bases are shared with TRBD1. V shed 4 bases, J shed 4 bases, and the junction held 7 bases outside the gene matches. The CDR3 is 14 amino acids. CDR1 and CDR2 (germline): SGHNT, YENEEA. The CDR3 DNA sequence: TGTGCCAGCAGCTCGGGACAGTTGAGGTACGAGCAGTACTTC. Translated, it gives CASSSGQLRYEQYF.

The V gene is TRBV6-8, the J gene TRBJ2-7; TRBD1 aligns across 9 bases. The CDR3 spans 14 residues. Germline V gene data show CDR1 as MNHGY and CDR2 as SAAAGT. Unmatched junction bases numbered 3, after V lost 4 bases and J lost 2 bases. The CDR3 DNA reads TGTGCCAGCAGTTTTGGGACAGGGCCCTACGAGCAGTACTTC. As protein: CASSFGTGPYEQYF.

This clone is categorized as medium-sized. The chain joins TRBV11-3 to TRBJ1-2; tentative D call: TRBD1 (5 bases). V dropped 4 bases and J dropped 6 bases, with 15 bases sitting between them. CDR3 size: 14 residues. Germline assignment: CDR1 SGHNT and CDR2 YENEEA. This chain's CDR3 is CASSSLPRDNGYTF. The CDR3 nucleotides are TGTGCCAGCAGCTCCCTTCCCAGGGATAATGGCTACACCTTC.

This clone was counted a few times. The chain links TRBV28 to TRBJ1-1; D unresolved. Deletions cut 3 bases from V and 6 bases from J, with 8 bases between. The CDR3 runs to 12 residues. Looked up from germline, CDR1 is MDHEN and CDR2 is SYDVKM. The CDR3 DNA reads as TGTGCCAGCAGTTTCCAGATATCTGAAGCTTTCTTT. Encoded protein: CASSFQISEAFF. Supplemented by reference TRBV28 and TRBJ1-1, the full variable domain reads DVKVTQSSRYLVKRTGEKVFLECVQDMDHENMFWYRQDPGLGLRLIYFSYDVKMKEKGDIPEGYSVSREKKERFSLILESASTNQTSMYLCASSFQISEAFFGQGTRLTVV.

By proportion, this clone is medium-sized. The chain carries TRBV6-8 and TRBJ2-2; D unresolved. Germline V gene lookup returns CDR1 MNHGY and CDR2 SAAAGT. The V and J ends lost 8 bases and 0 bases respectively, with 7 bases between them. This CDR3 contains 13 residues. CDR3 bases: TGTGCCAGCGAAGACACGAACACCGGGGAGCTGTTTTTT. It specifies CASEDTNTGELFF.

There are a few counts of this clone. This chain links TRBV11-3 with TRBJ1-4, with 9 positions matching TRBD1. V was pared by 0 bases and J by 3 bases, with 2 bases of the junction left unmatched. The CDR3 has 16 residues. CDR1 is SGHNT, CDR2 YENEEA, per germline. The CDR3 DNA reads as TGTGCCAGCAGCTTAGAGGGACAGGGCGCTAATGAAAAACTGTTTTTT. Its translation: CASSLEGQGANEKLFF. Drawing the rest from reference TRBV11-3 and TRBJ1-4, the complete variable domain is EAGVVQSPRYKIIEKKQPVAFWCNPISGHNTLYWYLQNLGQGPELLIRYENEEAVDDSQLPKDRFSAERLKGVDSTLKIQPAELGDSAVYLCASSLEGQGANEKLFFGSGTQLSVL.

This clone was found a few times. CDR3 sequence: CASSSSWRAYEQYF. The CDR3 nucleotides read TGTGCCAGCAGTTCTAGCTGGCGAGCCTACGAGCAGTACTTC. The chain couples TRBV6-8 to TRBJ2-7; perhaps TRBD2 as D (5 bases). Looked up from germline, CDR1 is MNHGY and CDR2 is SAAAGT. CDR3 length: 14 amino acids. Between the trimmed V and J ends, which lost 4 bases and 2 bases, there was a span of 12 bases.

This chain joins TRBV19 and TRBJ2-7; 7 nucleotides line up with TRBD2. Germline assignment: CDR1 LNHDA and CDR2 SQIVND (reference sequence). This CDR3 is 13 amino acids long. Trimming cost V 5 bases and J 5 bases; bases outside gene matches: 6. This CDR3 reads CASSFAGRDEQYF. CDR3 nucleotides: TGTGCCAGTAGTTTTGCAGGGAGGGACGAGCAGTACTTC.

This clone is categorized as large (0.1 to 1%). This chain uses TRBV11-3 with TRBJ2-7; 9 bases are shared with TRBD1. The CDR3 length is 15 residues. V was clipped by 6 bases and J by 3 bases; unmatched bases: 9. The germline CDR1 and CDR2 sequences are SGHNT and YENEEA. The DNA of the CDR3 is TGTGCCAGCAGTTCCACCGGGACAGGGATCTACGAGCAGTACTTC. Protein product: CASSSTGTGIYEQYF.

This clone turned up a few times. The chain is built from TRBV19 and TRBJ2-2, with D unresolved. The length of the CDR3 is 13 residues. V dropped 4 bases and J dropped 0 bases, with 3 bases sitting between them. Germline V gives CDR1 LNHDA, CDR2 SQIVND (reference sequence). CDR3 DNA sequence: TGTGCCAGTAGTAACCCGAACACCGGGGAGCTGTTTTTT. The encoded protein is CASSNPNTGELFF.

This clone appeared a few times. The rearrangement uses TRBV11-3 and TRBJ2-7; D possibly uses TRBD1 or TRBD2 (9 bases each). Germline V gives CDR1 SGHNT, CDR2 YENEEA. Between the trimmed V and J ends, which lost 3 bases and 5 bases, there was a span of 20 bases. CDR3 length equals 16 residues. In DNA form, the CDR3 reads TGTGCCAGCAGCTTGTCATCTAGCGGGACAGGGCACGAGCAGTACTTC. Its protein product is CASSLSSSGTGHEQYF.

The rearrangement links TRBV6-8 to TRBJ1-1; D is ambiguous. The CDR3 is 16 amino acids. Germline CDR1 and CDR2: MNHGY and SAAAGT. V lost 2 bases, J lost 4 bases, and 17 bases lay in between. The CDR3 region has the DNA TGTGCCAGCAGTTACACGAGGGCAACCAGTGTCACTGAAGCTTTCTTT. Protein sequence: CASSYTRATSVTEAFF.

V usage is TRBV28 and J usage is TRBJ2-7; unclear D gene. CDR1 and CDR2 from the germline V gene are MDHEN and SYDVKM. The CDR3 loop spans 15 amino acids. Between the trimmed V and J ends, which lost 5 bases and 3 bases, there was a span of 17 bases. The CDR3 nucleotides are TGTGCCAGCAGTCGGCCCCGAGAGACCTTCTACGAGCAGTACTTC. It codes for CASSRPRETFYEQYF.

V is TRBV28 and J is TRBJ1-1; no clear D gene. V gave up 2 bases and J gave up 1 base, with 14 bases separating them. CDR3 length: 16 residues. Germline-derived CDR1 and CDR2 are MDHEN and SYDVKM. CDR3 nucleotides: TGTGCCAGCAGTTTAAGTCTTAAGGGAGGGAACACTGAAGCTTTCTTT. It encodes CASSLSLKGGNTEAFF.